These 13 T cell receptor beta chains share one sample of origin, sequenced in a study of blood T cell repertoires in COVID-19. Sequenced by immunoSEQ multiplex PCR; TCRdb stores in-frame clones only, minus some. The sample records 400,000 to 550,000 clones, roughly nine tenths being singletons. Material: PBMCs or T cells enriched from blood (not recorded which). These receptors were taken from a young woman with acute COVID-19.

This clone appeared once. The chain has TRBV29-1 and TRBJ1-1; D call uncertain. The V gene lost 4 bases and the J gene lost 14 bases, with 14 bases spanning the gap. The CDR3 spans 10 residues. Germline V gives CDR1 SQVTM, CDR2 ANQGSEA. This CDR3 reads CSVGSSQLFF. CDR3 DNA: TGCAGCGTTGGTAGTAGCCAACTGTTCTTT.

The chain is built from TRBV5-8 and TRBJ1-5; tentatively, D is TRBD1 (5 bases). V dropped 0 bases and J dropped 5 bases, with 24 bases sitting between them. Germline CDR1 SGHTS, CDR2 YDEGEE. This CDR3 has 19 residues. The CDR3 protein is CASSLGYGLYSKGHQPQHF. Written as DNA, the CDR3 is TGTGCCAGCAGCTTGGGATATGGCCTTTACTCTAAGGGGCATCAGCCCCAGCATTTT. The variable domain in full, completed from reference TRBV5-8 and TRBJ1-5, reads EAGVTQSPTHLIKTRGQQATLRCSPISGHTSVYWYQQALGLGLQFLLWYDEGEERNRGNFPPRFSGRQFPNYSSELNVNALELEDSALYLCASSLGYGLYSKGHQPQHFGDGTRLSIL.

The rearrangement links TRBV2 to TRBJ1-5; D gene unclear. Trimming left V 2 bases short and J 12 bases short, with 20 bases between. CDR1 SNHLY and CDR2 FYNNEI come from the germline V gene. The CDR3 is made up of 15 amino acids. The CDR3 loop is CASSEHKSRAPHQHF. As DNA, the CDR3 is TGTGCCAGCAGTGAACATAAATCAAGAGCCCCGCACCAGCATTTT.

The chain joins TRBV9 to TRBJ2-1, with 9 bases identical to TRBD1. Unmatched junction bases numbered 10, after V lost 4 bases and J lost 5 bases. Germline V gene sequence: CDR1 SGDLS, CDR2 YYNGEE. The CDR3 consists of 16 residues. DNA for the CDR3: TGTGCCAGCAGCTACCACCCGGGACAGGGAAACAATGAGCAGTTCTTC. Its protein is CASSYHPGQGNNEQFF.

This sequence joins TRBV9 and TRBJ1-2; 7 bases are shared with TRBD1. Germline trimming cut 0 bases from V and 5 bases from J; bases unmatched to any gene: 4. In germline, CDR1 is SGDLS, CDR2 YYNGEE. CDR3 length: 14 residues. CDR3 sequence (DNA): TGTGCCAGCAGCGTAGGAGGGACAGATTATGGCTACACCTTC. Protein product: CASSVGGTDYGYTF.

This clone appeared a few times. V usage is TRBV11-2 and J usage is TRBJ2-1, with D hard to call. V gave up 2 bases and J gave up 0 bases, with 8 bases separating them. This CDR3 region has 15 residues. Per the germline V gene, CDR1 is SGHAT and CDR2 is FQNNGV. Here the CDR3 DNA reads TGTGCCAGCAGCTTATTGGCTAGCTCCTACAATGAGCAGTTCTTC. It yields the protein CASSLLASSYNEQFF.

The table lists this clone with a count of one. This rearrangement joins TRBV5-8 to TRBJ2-7; tentatively, D is TRBD1 (5 bases). Germline lookup yields CDR1 SGHTS and CDR2 YDEGEE. V was clipped by 0 bases and J by 0 bases, with 10 bases between them. CDR3 length equals 15 residues. Written as DNA, the CDR3 is TGTGCCAGCAGCTTGGACGGACATAGCTCCTACGAGCAGTACTTC. It codes for CASSLDGHSSYEQYF.

The chain has TRBV19 and TRBJ1-1, with D unresolved. The CDR3 loop spans 13 amino acids. Germline V gene data show CDR1 as LNHDA and CDR2 as SQIVND (reference sequence). Between the trimmed V and J ends, which lost 6 bases and 5 bases, there was a span of 13 bases. The CDR3 loop reads CASRRNPRTEAFF. In DNA form, the CDR3 reads TGTGCCAGTAGGAGGAACCCGAGAACTGAAGCTTTCTTT.

In this sample, this clone turned up a few times. The chain employs TRBV4-2 and TRBJ1-6, with TRBD1 identical over 11 bases. V trimming: 3 bases; J trimming: 13 bases; junction bases outside the gene matches: 5. This CDR3 has 14 amino acids. From germline, CDR1 is LGHNA and CDR2 YNFKEQ. CDR3 bases: TGTGCCAGCAGCCAGGGACAGGGGGTTGAGCCCCTCCACTTT. Translated: CASSQGQGVEPLHF.

This clone was seen a single time. The V and J genes are TRBV2 and TRBJ1-4, with a weak D call TRBD1 (5 bases). The CDR3 covers 14 residues. CDR1 and CDR2 (germline): SNHLY, FYNNEI. The ends were cut back, 7 bases at V and 5 bases at J, with 14 bases in the middle. CDR3 bases: TGTGCCAGCAAGGAGGGAGGGACCAATGAAAAACTGTTTTTT. This sequence encodes CASKEGGTNEKLFF.

The chain carries TRBV7-2 and TRBJ1-2, with D uncertain. Germline V gene data show CDR1 as SGHTA and CDR2 as FQGNSA. CDR3 length: 16 residues. V was shortened by 0 bases and J by 0 bases, with 11 bases between the two germline ends. CDR3 in amino acids: CASSLALTVANYGYTF. The CDR3 region has the DNA TGTGCCAGCAGCTTAGCGCTAACCGTTGCTAACTATGGCTACACCTTC.

The chain carries TRBV14 and TRBJ2-1; 8 nucleotides agree with TRBD1. Germline-derived CDR1 and CDR2 are SGHDN and FVKESK. V shed 3 bases, J shed 9 bases, and the junction held 4 bases outside the gene matches. The CDR3 has 13 residues. CDR3 bases: TGTGCCAGCAGCCACAGGGGGCCGGGTGAGCAGTTCTTC. It yields the protein CASSHRGPGEQFF.

The V and J genes are TRBV7-2 and TRBJ2-3, with 10 bases fitting TRBD2. The germline CDR1 and CDR2 sequences are SGHTA and FQGNSA. The CDR3 is made up of 15 amino acids. V lost 2 bases, J lost 8 bases, and 7 bases stayed unmatched. The CDR3 is CASSLLAGDLGTQYF. Written as DNA, the CDR3 is TGTGCCAGCAGCTTACTAGCGGGGGACCTAGGTACGCAGTATTTT. Full variable domain (outside the CDR3, taken from reference TRBV7-2 and TRBJ2-3): GAGVSQSPSNKVTEKGKDVELRCDPISGHTALYWYRQSLGQGLEFLIYFQGNSAPDKSGLPSDRFSAERTGGSVSTLTIQRTQQEDSAVYLCASSLLAGDLGTQYFGPGTRLTVL.